This T cell receptor (beta chain) was identified during a study of shared clonotypes between healthy human individuals (dated by TCRdb to 2020 to 2022). Regarding the study in general: A couple of women and a few men aged 18 to 49 years were included in the cohort. For each donor, three plates each were used for CD4 naive and CD4 memory, two plates were used for CD8 naive, and one plate was used for CD8 memory. To estimate repertoire size and how much clonotypes are shared between individuals, the study performed deep sequencing of blood TCR repertoires from roughly five healthy adults. Libraries were prepared and TCR repertoires were sequenced by different laboratories using diverse techniques, in order to increase sequencing depth and limit assay-specific biases. Leukapheresis yielded between about 0.8 and 8.9 billion PBMCs per donor.

What the work shows at the level of the full study, not this receptor alone: Sampling was restricted to blood, and TCR repertoires in tissue are likely to differ from TCR repertoires in blood. Across four donors, approximately 5% of naive CD4, roughly 3.4% of naive CD8, 2% to 2.5% of memory CD4, and around 0.4% of memory CD8 clonotypes were shared. Compared with non-shared clonotypes, clonotypes shared by all four sorted-subset donors had higher generation probabilities. Naive subsets generally had larger estimated clonotype richness than memory subsets did. Even with the large sequencing depth, rarefaction of the sorted-subset datasets indicated that sequencing was incomplete. The small number of donors limited the genetic and exposure-history diversity represented. Based on pairwise subsampling, the degree of clonotype sharing among donors was expected to be affected by sequencing depth.

V is cut by 4 bases and J by 5 bases, and the space between the germline ends is 15 bases. Measured from the cysteine to the phenylalanine, the CDR3 is 14 residues long. Only the CDR3 part of the read is kept: 42 bases, read in frame from the first base. CDR1 and CDR2 are read off the germline V gene as SGHRS and YFSETQ. In the case of this clone: Its specific antigen is unknown. One base away there is no much larger clone; base qualities are not given.

Using the deep immunoSEQ assay, multiplex PCR amplified TCR CDR3 regions from genomic DNA. Extracted genomic DNA from each cell subset was spread evenly across all wells of several immunoSEQ 96-well plates, with each plate serving as a replicate. For sorted subsets, approximately 0.2 ug of genomic DNA, equivalent to about 30,000 T cell genomes, went into each replicate PCR. Purified libraries were quantified with a Qubit 3.0 fluorometer, sized on a Bioanalyzer 2100, and re-quantified with the KAPA Library Quantification kit. Every immunoSEQ 96-well plate was sequenced on a separate single-read 150-cycle Illumina NextSeq 550 flow cell. As for the original processing: Because the immunoSEQ output held only junctional sequences and lacked quality scores, the filtering could not match the filtering applied to full-length reads. To assign V/J genes and CDR3, sequences were annotated using PyIR, a Python wrapper for IgBLAST v1.9, with IMGT germline references. Reads were removed for weak V/J assignments (E-value above 1e-6), missing CDR3, stop codons, out-of-frame junctions, or ambiguous translated residues. V3J clonotypes were defined as sequences sharing the same inferred V gene, J gene, and CDR3 amino acid sequence. Percentage overlap between repertoires was calculated by dividing the number of shared unique clonotypes by the size of the smaller repertoire. RTK rarefaction, the Chao1 estimator, and Recon v2.1 estimates of unobserved clonotypes were used to assess repertoire richness. OLGA was used to compute generation probabilities for all TCRbeta clonotypes that the gDNA method yielded from several donors. In TCRdb, the immuneACCESS table is reduced to in-frame sequences with V and J assigned. These tables do not hold every clone; where another copy was compared, an unresolved V gene accounts for under half, and the others remain unexplained. D and trimming were read from the DNA, whereas the V and J calls and clone size are those reported in that table. Present in this sample are around 1.1 million clones, around 82% of which were seen just once. The leading ten clones occupy 0.6% to 0.75% of the sample.

Healthy HIV-negative adults with no recently reported acute infections or vaccinations were included as donors. Every donor was a Caucasian adult residing in Nashville, Tennessee, USA. CD4+ T cells were enriched by magnetic negative selection, after which naive cells were positively selected on CD45RA and the negative fraction was taken as the memory subset. After blood collection by leukapheresis, PBMCs were isolated using Ficoll-Histopaque density gradient centrifugation and then cryopreserved in the vapor phase of liquid nitrogen. Purity and quantity of every magnetically sorted T cell population were checked by analytical flow cytometry. From each sorted fraction, genomic DNA was isolated and quantified by UV absorbance on a Nanodrop 2000c.

Sequences were obtained from memory CD4+ T cells from PBMCs. The cell subset or site tag for this specimen amounts to: CD45RA-negative fraction. The clonotype originates from a man between 18 and 35 years old in good health. Some clones in this sample may be carry-over from other donors' samples. Rearrangement joined TRBV5-1 to TRBJ2-5; the D gene is perhaps TRBD2, from 6 matching bases. Here the CDR3 is given as CASSPGLGPETQYF. The bases are TGCGCCAGCAGCCCGGGACTGGGTCCGGAGACCCAGTACTTC.